The 19 T cell receptor beta chains below all came from one sample that was sequenced in a study of cytomegalovirus exposure and HLA in healthy donors. The PCR had 60 Vbeta and 13 Jbeta primers. Using immunoSEQ multiplex PCR, the repertoire was profiled, and TCRdb retains in-frame clones only, with some absent. The sample contains approximately 150,000 clones, around two thirds of which appear only once. Input material: PBMCs. These TCRs come from a man in his fifties in good health and CMV-seronegative.

Of note for this clone: The junction departs from the called germline gene at one end, perhaps through a read error. V usage is TRBV7-7 and J usage is TRBJ2-1, with 11 bases identical to TRBD1. This CDR3 is built from 16 residues. Germline CDR1 and CDR2: SSHAT and FNYEAQ (reference sequence). CDR3 region: CASSLAPGTGGHEQFF. CDR3 bases: TGTGCTAGCAGCTTAGCGCCCGGGACAGGGGGTCATGAGCAGTTCTTC. Variable domain in full (rest from reference TRBV7-7 and TRBJ2-1): GAGVSQSPRYKVTKRGQDVTLRCDPISSHATLYWYQQALGQGPEFLTYFNYEAQPDKSGLPSDRFSAERPEGSISTLTIQRTEQRDSAMYRCASSLAPGTGGHEQFFGPGTRLTVL.

The V and J genes are TRBV7-2 and TRBJ2-4, with 8 bases fitting TRBD2. The CDR3 length is 19 residues. The germline V gene has CDR1 SGHTA and CDR2 FQGNSA. Trimming took 5 bases from V and 0 from J; bases not matched to a gene: 15. In nucleotides, the CDR3 is TGTGCCAGCAGCCCCCGGGTTAGCGGGGCATTTCTAGCCAAAAACATTCAGTACTTC. This translates into CASSPRVSGAFLAKNIQYF.

This chain links TRBV6-5 with TRBJ1-6; 9 bases agree with TRBD1. Germline values: CDR1 MNHEY, CDR2 SVGAGI. CDR3 length: 15 residues. V lost 5 bases to trimming and J lost 8 bases; unmatched junction nucleotides: 7. The CDR3 region has the DNA TGTGCCAGCAGTCGACAGGGGGATAGGGATTCACCCCTCCACTTT. Translated: CASSRQGDRDSPLHF.

This clone occurred a few times. The V and J genes are TRBV6-1 and TRBJ1-2; 8 bases are a match to TRBD1. J lost 4 bases, V lost 7 bases, and 11 bases had no gene match. Germline V lookup: CDR1 MNHNS, CDR2 SASEGT. There are 15 residues in the CDR3. The chain's CDR3 is CASIPTGVNRYGYTF. For the CDR3, the DNA is TGTGCCAGCATTCCGACAGGGGTAAATCGCTATGGCTACACCTTC.

The rearrangement joins TRBV11-2 to TRBJ2-3, with 9 bases aligning to TRBD1. Trimming cost V 0 bases and J 0 bases; bases outside gene matches: 4. The CDR3 length is 17 residues. Looked up from germline, CDR1 is SGHAT and CDR2 is FQNNGV. CDR3 sequence reads: CASSLDPGTGSTDTQYF. For the CDR3, the DNA is TGTGCCAGCAGCTTAGATCCCGGGACAGGGAGCACAGATACGCAGTATTTT.

The chain has TRBV7-8 and TRBJ2-1; a possible D gene is TRBD1 (5 bases). The CDR3 sequence is 17 residues long. Per germline, CDR1 SGHVS and CDR2 FQNEAQ. The V end lost 4 bases, the J end lost 0 bases, and 16 bases lay between the germline ends. CDR3 coding DNA: TGTGCCAGCAGCTCTCCAGGGCGGCCGAGCTCCTACAATGAGCAGTTCTTC. It encodes CASSSPGRPSSYNEQFF.

The V gene is TRBV28, the J gene TRBJ1-2; 9 nucleotides agree with TRBD1. Unmatched junction bases numbered 5, after V lost 0 bases and J lost 0 bases. The CDR3 consists of 17 residues. In germline, CDR1 is MDHEN, CDR2 SYDVKM. The CDR3 region has the DNA TGTGCCAGCAGTTTATGGGACAGGGGACCCTCTAACTATGGCTACACCTTC. Translation gives CASSLWDRGPSNYGYTF.

This clone was counted between two and nine times. The rearrangement uses TRBV6-6 and TRBJ2-7; no clear D. Germline-derived CDR1 and CDR2 are MNHNY and SVGAGI (reference sequence). This CDR3 comprises 13 residues. V was shortened by 2 bases and J by 0 bases, with 5 bases between the two germline ends. CDR3 residues: CASSYRSSYEQYF. As DNA, the CDR3 is TGTGCCAGCAGTTACAGGAGCTCCTACGAGCAGTACTTC.

The gene calls are TRBV5-6 and TRBJ2-6; 9 bases are a match to TRBD1. CDR3 length: 18 amino acids. The germline V gene encodes CDR1 SGHDT and CDR2 YYEEEE. The V gene end was trimmed by 4 bases and the J gene end by 0 bases; junction bases not matched to a gene: 8. For the CDR3, the DNA is TGTGCCAGCAGCACCTGGGACAGGGAGGTCTCTGGGGCCAACGTCCTGACTTTC. It codes for CASSTWDREVSGANVLTF.

This clone occurred a few times. The rearrangement uses TRBV5-1 and TRBJ2-2; D might be TRBD1 (5 bases). This CDR3 region has 14 residues. The V gene lost 2 bases and the J gene lost 1 base, with 6 bases spanning the gap. The germline V gene has CDR1 SGHRS and CDR2 YFSETQ. The chain's CDR3 is CASSFTGNTGELFF. In nucleotides, the CDR3 is TGCGCCAGCAGCTTCACAGGGAACACCGGGGAGCTGTTTTTT.

The genes are TRBV16 and TRBJ1-1, with D unclear. Germline V gives CDR1 KGHSY, CDR2 FQNENV. V shed 4 bases and J shed 1 base, with 10 bases lying between them. CDR3 size: 14 residues. The CDR3 DNA reads TGTGCCAGCAGCCTTGCGAATAGGAACACTGAAGCTTTCTTT. Protein: CASSLANRNTEAFF.

The table lists this clone with a count of one. This chain links TRBV5-1 with TRBJ1-2; TRBD1 agrees at 9 bases. The CDR3 is 15 residues long. Germline V gene data show CDR1 as SGHRS and CDR2 as YFSETQ. V shed 6 bases, J shed 4 bases, and the junction held 10 bases outside the gene matches. The DNA of the CDR3 is TGCGCCAGCAATGCCGGGGACAGGGCATCCTATGGCTACACCTTC. This translates into CASNAGDRASYGYTF.

The V gene is TRBV4-1, the J gene TRBJ1-1, with D possibly being TRBD1 (6 bases). The length of the CDR3 is 13 residues. Germline CDR1 reads MGHRA; CDR2 reads YSYEKL. Deletions cut 8 bases from V and 1 base from J, with 11 bases between. Here the CDR3 DNA reads TGCGCCAGCTCGGGACACCCGAACACTGAAGCTTTCTTT. Protein: CASSGHPNTEAFF.

The chain recombines TRBV7-2 with TRBJ2-2, with 13 bases matching TRBD2. The CDR3 is made up of 18 amino acids. Germline V gene data show CDR1 as SGHTA and CDR2 as FQGNSA. The V gene end was trimmed by 5 bases and the J gene end by 0 bases; junction bases not matched to a gene: 6. Here the CDR3 DNA reads TGTGCCAGCAGCCTACGTACTAGCGGGGGGGCGAACACCGGGGAGCTGTTTTTT. Translation gives CASSLRTSGGANTGELFF.

The rearrangement joins TRBV4-1 to TRBJ1-1; D is possibly TRBD1 (5 bases). CDR3 length: 14 residues. V lost 0 bases and J lost 11, with 16 bases in between. Germline V gene data show CDR1 as MGHRA and CDR2 as YSYEKL. CDR3 bases: TGCGCCAGCAGCCAAGATTGGACTGCCGGGGGGGCTTTCTTT. Amino acid sequence: CASSQDWTAGGAFF.

The J gene is TRBJ1-1, the V gene TRBV14; unclear D gene. Trimming shortened V by 5 bases and J by 7 bases, and 14 bases separated the two germline ends. CDR3 length equals 13 residues. Germline V CDR1 and CDR2: SGHDN, FVKESK. The CDR3 DNA is TGTGCCAGCAGCAGAAACATCAGAGGTGAAGCTTTCTTT. The encoded protein is CASSRNIRGEAFF.

The chain has TRBV7-6 and TRBJ2-7, with TRBD2 matching over 7 bases. This CDR3 spans 16 amino acids. Germline V gives CDR1 SGHVS, CDR2 FNYEAQ. After removal of 2 bases from V and 4 bases from J, the junction contained 11 bases not matched to a gene. CDR3 coding DNA: TGTGCCAGCAGCTTAATCCCTCAAGGGAGGGTTTACGAGCAGTACTTC. Translating gives CASSLIPQGRVYEQYF. The complete variable domain, with remaining parts taken from reference TRBV7-6 and TRBJ2-7, reads GAGVSQSPRYKVTKRGQDVALRCDPISGHVSLYWYRQALGQGPEFLTYFNYEAQQDKSGLPNDRFSAERPEGSISTLTIQRTEQRDSAMYRCASSLIPQGRVYEQYFGPGTRLTVT.

The chain joins TRBV2 to TRBJ2-2, with 10 positions matching TRBD2. The ends lost 7 bases at V and 2 bases at J; junction bases unmatched: 4. Per germline, CDR1 SNHLY and CDR2 FYNNEI. The CDR3 runs to 15 residues. In nucleotides, the CDR3 is TGTGCCAGCACTATAGCGGGGGGCAACACCGGGGAGCTGTTTTTT. This codes for CASTIAGGNTGELFF.

The rearrangement links TRBV28 to TRBJ1-1, with D unclear. Trimming pared 5 bases from V and 0 bases from J, leaving 10 bases between. This CDR3 spans 14 amino acids. The germline CDR1 and CDR2 sequences are MDHEN and SYDVKM. The CDR3, as DNA: TGTGCCAGCAGTCCCCGGGAGATGAACACTGAAGCTTTCTTT. Its translation: CASSPREMNTEAFF.